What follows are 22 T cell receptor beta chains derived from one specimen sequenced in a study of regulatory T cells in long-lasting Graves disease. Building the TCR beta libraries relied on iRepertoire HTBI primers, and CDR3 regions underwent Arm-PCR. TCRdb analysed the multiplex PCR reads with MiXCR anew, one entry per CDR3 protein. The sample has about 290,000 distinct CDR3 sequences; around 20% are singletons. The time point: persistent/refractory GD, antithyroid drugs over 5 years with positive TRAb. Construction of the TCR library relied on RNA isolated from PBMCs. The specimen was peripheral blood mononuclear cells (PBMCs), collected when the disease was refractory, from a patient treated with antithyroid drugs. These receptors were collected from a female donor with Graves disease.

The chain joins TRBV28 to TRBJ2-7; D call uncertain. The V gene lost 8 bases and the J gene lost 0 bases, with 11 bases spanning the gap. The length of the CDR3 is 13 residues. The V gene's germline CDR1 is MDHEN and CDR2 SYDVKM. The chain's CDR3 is CASESPYSYEQYF. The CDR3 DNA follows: TGTGCCAGCGAAAGTCCTTACTCCTACGAGCAGTACTTC.

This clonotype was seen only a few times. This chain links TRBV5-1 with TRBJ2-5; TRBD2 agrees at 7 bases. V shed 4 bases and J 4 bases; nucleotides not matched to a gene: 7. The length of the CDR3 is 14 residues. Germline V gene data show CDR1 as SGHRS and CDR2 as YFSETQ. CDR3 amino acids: CASSPQPSGETQYF. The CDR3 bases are TGCGCCAGCAGCCCGCAACCTAGCGGAGAGACCCAGTACTTC. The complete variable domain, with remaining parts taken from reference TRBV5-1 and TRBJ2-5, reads KAGVTQTPRYLIKTRGQQVTLSCSPISGHRSVSWYQQTPGQGLQFLFEYFSETQRNKGNFPGRFSGRQFSNSRSEMNVSTLELGDSALYLCASSPQPSGETQYFGPGTRLLVL.

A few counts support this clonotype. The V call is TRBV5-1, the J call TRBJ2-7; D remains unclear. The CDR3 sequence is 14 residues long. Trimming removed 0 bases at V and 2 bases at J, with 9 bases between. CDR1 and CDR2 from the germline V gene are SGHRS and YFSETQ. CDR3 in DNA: TGCGCCAGCAGCTTGGACGGGTACACCTACGAGCAGTACTTC. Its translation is CASSLDGYTYEQYF.

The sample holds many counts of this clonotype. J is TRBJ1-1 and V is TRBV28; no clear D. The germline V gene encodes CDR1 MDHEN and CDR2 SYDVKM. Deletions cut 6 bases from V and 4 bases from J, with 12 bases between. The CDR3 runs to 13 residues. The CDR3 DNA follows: TGTGCCAGCAGGGCGGAGCGGGGCACTGAAGCTTTCTTT. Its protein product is CASRAERGTEAFF.

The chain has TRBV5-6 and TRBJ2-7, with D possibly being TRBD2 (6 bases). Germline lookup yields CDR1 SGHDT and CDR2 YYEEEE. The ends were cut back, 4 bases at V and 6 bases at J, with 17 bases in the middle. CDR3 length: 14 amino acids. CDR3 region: CASSLLSGRGEQYF. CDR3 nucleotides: TGTGCCAGCAGCCTACTTTCCGGGAGAGGCGAGCAGTACTTC.

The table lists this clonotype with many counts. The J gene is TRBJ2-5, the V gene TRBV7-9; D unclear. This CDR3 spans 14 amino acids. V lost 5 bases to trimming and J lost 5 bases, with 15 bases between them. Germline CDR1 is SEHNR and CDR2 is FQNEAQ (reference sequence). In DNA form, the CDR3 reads TGTGCCAGCAGCGGTAGCCTAGGTGGTGAGACCCAGTACTTC. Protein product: CASSGSLGGETQYF.

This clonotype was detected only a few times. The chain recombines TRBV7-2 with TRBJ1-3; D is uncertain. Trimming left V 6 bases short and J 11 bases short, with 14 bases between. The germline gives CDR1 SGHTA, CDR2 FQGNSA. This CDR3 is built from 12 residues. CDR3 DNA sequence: TGTGCCAGCAGTCTTAGCACCAGCGCCATATATTTT. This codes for CASSLSTSAIYF.

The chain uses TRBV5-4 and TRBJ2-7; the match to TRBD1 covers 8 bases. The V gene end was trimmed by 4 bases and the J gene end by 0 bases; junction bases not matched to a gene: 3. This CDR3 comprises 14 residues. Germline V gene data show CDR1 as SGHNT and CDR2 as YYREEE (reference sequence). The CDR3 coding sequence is TGTGCCAGCAGCGGACAGGGCTACTCCTACGAGCAGTACTTC. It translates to CASSGQGYSYEQYF.

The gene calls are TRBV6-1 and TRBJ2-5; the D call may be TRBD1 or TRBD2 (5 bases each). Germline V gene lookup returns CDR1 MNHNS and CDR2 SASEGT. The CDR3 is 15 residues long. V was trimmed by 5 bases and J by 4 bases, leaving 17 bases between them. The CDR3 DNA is TGTGCCAGCAGTACCTCCGGGACCCGTGGAGAGACCCAGTACTTC. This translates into CASSTSGTRGETQYF.

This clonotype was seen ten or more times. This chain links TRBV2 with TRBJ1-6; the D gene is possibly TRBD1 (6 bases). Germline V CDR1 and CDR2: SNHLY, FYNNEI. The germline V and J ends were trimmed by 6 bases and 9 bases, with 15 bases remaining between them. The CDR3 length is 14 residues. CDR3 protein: CASSVQGIRSPLHF. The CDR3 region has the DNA TGTGCCAGCAGCGTACAGGGTATTCGTTCACCCCTCCACTTT.

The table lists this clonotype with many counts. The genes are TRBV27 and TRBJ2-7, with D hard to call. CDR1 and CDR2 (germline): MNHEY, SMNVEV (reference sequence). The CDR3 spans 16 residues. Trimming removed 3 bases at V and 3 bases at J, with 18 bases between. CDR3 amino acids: CASSFSPSSAGYEQYF. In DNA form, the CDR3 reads TGTGCCAGCAGTTTTAGCCCATCTTCGGCCGGCTACGAGCAGTACTTC.

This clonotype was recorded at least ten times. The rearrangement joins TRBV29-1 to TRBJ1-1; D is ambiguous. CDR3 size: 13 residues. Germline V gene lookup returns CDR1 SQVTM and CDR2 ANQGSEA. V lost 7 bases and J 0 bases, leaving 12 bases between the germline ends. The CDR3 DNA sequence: TGCAGCGCGGGCGGACGGATGAACACTGAAGCTTTCTTT. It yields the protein CSAGGRMNTEAFF.

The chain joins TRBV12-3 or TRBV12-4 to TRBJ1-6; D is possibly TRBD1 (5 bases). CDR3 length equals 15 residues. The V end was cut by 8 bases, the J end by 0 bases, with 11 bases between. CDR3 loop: CASGRGSSYNSPLHF. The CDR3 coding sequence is TGTGCCAGCGGTAGGGGCAGCTCCTATAATTCACCCCTCCACTTT.

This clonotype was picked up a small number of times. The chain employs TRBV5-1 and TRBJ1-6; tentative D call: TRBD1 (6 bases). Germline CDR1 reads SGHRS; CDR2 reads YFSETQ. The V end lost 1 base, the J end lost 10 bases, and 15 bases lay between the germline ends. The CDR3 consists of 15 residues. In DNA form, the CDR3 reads TGCGCCAGCAGCTTGAATACAGACAGGAGGTCACCCCTCCACTTT. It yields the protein CASSLNTDRRSPLHF.

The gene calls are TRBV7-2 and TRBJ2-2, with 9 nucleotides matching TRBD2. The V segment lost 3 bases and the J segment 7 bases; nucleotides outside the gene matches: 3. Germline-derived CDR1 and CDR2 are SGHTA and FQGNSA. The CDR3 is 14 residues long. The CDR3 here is CASSLVAGDGELFF. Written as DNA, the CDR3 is TGTGCCAGCAGCTTGGTAGCGGGAGACGGGGAGCTGTTTTTT.

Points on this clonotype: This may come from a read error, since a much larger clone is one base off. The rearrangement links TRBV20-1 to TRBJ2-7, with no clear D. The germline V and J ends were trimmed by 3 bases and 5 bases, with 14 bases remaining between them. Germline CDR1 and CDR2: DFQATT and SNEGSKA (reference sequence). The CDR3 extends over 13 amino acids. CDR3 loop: CSASSLEGHEQYF. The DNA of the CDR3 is TGCAGTGCTAGTTCCTTGGAAGGCCACGAGCAGTACTTC.

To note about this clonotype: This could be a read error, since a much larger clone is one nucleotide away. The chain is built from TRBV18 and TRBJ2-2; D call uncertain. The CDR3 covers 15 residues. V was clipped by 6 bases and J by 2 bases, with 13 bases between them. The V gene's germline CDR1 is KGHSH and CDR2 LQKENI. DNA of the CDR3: TGTGCCAGCTCTGCGAGTAGGGCAAACACCGGGGAGCTGTTTTTT. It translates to CASSASRANTGELFF.

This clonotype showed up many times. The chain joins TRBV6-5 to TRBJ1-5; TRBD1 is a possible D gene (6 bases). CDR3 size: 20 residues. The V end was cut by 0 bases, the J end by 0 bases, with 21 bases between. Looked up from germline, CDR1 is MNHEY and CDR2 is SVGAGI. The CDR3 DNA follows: TGTGCCAGCAGTTACTCGACACAGGGAACCCTTTCCTATAGCAATCAGCCCCAGCATTTT. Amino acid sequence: CASSYSTQGTLSYSNQPQHF.

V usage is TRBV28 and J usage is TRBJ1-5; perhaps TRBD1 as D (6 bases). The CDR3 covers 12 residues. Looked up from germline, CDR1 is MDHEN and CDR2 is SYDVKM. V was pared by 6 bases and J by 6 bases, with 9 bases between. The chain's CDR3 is CASRAGVQPQHF. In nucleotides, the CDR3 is TGTGCCAGCAGGGCAGGGGTTCAGCCCCAGCATTTT. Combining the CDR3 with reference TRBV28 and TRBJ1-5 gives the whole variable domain DVKVTQSSRYLVKRTGEKVFLECVQDMDHENMFWYRQDPGLGLRLIYFSYDVKMKEKGDIPEGYSVSREKKERFSLILESASTNQTSMYLCASRAGVQPQHFGDGTRLSIL.

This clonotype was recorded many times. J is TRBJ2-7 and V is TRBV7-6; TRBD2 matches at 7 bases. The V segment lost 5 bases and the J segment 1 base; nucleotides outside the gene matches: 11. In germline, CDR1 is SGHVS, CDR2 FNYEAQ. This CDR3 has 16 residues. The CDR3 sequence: CASSPTWGGDSYEQYF. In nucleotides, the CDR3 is TGTGCCAGCAGCCCCACCTGGGGGGGAGATTCCTACGAGCAGTACTTC.

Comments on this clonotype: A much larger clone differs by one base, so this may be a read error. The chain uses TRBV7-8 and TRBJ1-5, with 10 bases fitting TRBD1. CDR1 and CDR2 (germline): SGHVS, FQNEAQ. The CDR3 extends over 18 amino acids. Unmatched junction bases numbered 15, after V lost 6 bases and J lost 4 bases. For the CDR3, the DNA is TGTGCCAGCAGTTTGCGGACAGGGGGAATAACAAAGAATCAGCCCCAGCATTTT. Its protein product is CASSLRTGGITKNQPQHF.

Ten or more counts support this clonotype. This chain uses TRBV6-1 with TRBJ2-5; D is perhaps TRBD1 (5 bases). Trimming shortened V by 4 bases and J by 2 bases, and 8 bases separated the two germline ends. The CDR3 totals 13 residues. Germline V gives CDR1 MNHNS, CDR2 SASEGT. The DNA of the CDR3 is TGTGCCAGCAGTGCGACAGTACAAGAGACCCAGTACTTC. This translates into CASSATVQETQYF.